The T cell receptor (beta chain) under discussion was sequenced for a study of type 1 regulatory T cells (dated by TCRdb to about 2021). For context, the study as a whole: An in vitro protocol by which a Tr1-enriched, alloantigen-specific CD4 T cell product named T-allo10 was generated was characterized in the study. Patients with hematological malignancies who were receiving allogeneic hematopoietic stem cell transplantation were the group in which T-allo10 was being clinically evaluated.

The germline V gene sets CDR1 to SGHRS and CDR2 to YFSETQ. The CDR3 has 12 amino acids, counting the end cysteine and phenylalanine. Of all the DNA, just the CDR3 is kept, 36 bases in frame from base 1. The V end loses 5 bases and the J end loses 6 bases, and a stretch of 10 bases separates them. Notes on this clonotype: No cognate antigen has been identified for it. Within one base of it there is no much larger clone, and no base qualities were kept.

Here is what the overall study found, with its caveats: Tr1 cells showed a more restricted TCR repertoire than non-Tr1 cells, which the study interpreted as alloantigen-induced clonal expansion.

For sequencing, an Illumina MiSeq was employed. TCRdb itself trimmed the public reads at Q25 with fastp, ran MiXCR and retained productive beta chains. Each entry is one CDR3 protein sequence, shown with its most common DNA and genes. This sample gives 35,000 to 50,000 distinct CDR3 sequences in total; 10% to 15% of them show up just once. Around 8% of the sample lies in the top ten. This TCR derives from a human donor in good health. Specimen: cultured non-Tr1 T cells, either the whole culture or a sorted T cell fraction (not recorded which). What this sample's cell subset or site label stands for: non-Tr1 population from the T-allo10 product. The sequence links TRBV5-1 to TRBJ2-3, with no D gene named confidently. The CDR3 here reads CASSQTRDTQYF. In nucleotide form, the sequence is TGCGCCAGCAGTCAAACTCGGGATACGCAGTATTTT.